A single sample gave rise to the 10 T cell receptor beta chains below, sequenced in a study of CD8+ T cells in alopecia areata. Specified treatment: oral pan-JAK inhibitor, 5-10 mg twice daily. Collected material from alopecia areata patients comprised lesional scalp punch biopsies and peripheral blood. It was cDNA, reverse transcribed from extracted RNA, that served as the sequencing template. Sequencing was performed with immunoSEQ multiplex PCR; in TCRdb, only in-frame clones are kept and a portion is missing. The table includes around 19,000 clones, around three fifths detected once. Sequencing was performed on skin, taken at week 4, from a patient treated with tofacitinib. These receptors were collected from a human donor with alopecia areata.

The chain uses TRBV5-6 and TRBJ2-5; D ambiguous. The V gene lost 0 bases and the J gene lost 5 bases, with 2 bases spanning the gap. Germline values: CDR1 SGHDT, CDR2 YYEEEE. This CDR3 spans 11 amino acids. The CDR3 here is CASSLAETQYF. The DNA of the CDR3 is TGTGCCAGCAGCTTGGCGGAGACCCAGTACTTC. The full variable domain, with the rest looked up from reference TRBV5-6 and TRBJ2-5, is DAGVTQSPTHLIKTRGQQVTLRCSPKSGHDTVSWYQQALGQGPQFIFQYYEEEERQRGNFPDRFSGHQFPNYSSELNVNALLLGDSALYLCASSLAETQYFGPGTRLLVL.

J is TRBJ2-3 and V is TRBV4-3, with 8 bases aligning to TRBD1. The V segment lost 4 bases and the J segment 6 bases; nucleotides outside the gene matches: 15. CDR1 and CDR2 from the germline V gene are LGHNA and YSLEER. CDR3 length equals 17 residues. CDR3 amino acids: CASSPPRTGKNHDTQYF. The CDR3 DNA is TGCGCCAGCAGCCCCCCGCGGACAGGGAAGAACCACGATACGCAGTATTTT.

The genes are TRBV28 and TRBJ2-7; either TRBD1 or TRBD2 may fit D (5 bases each). The CDR3 has 15 amino acids. The V and J ends lost 2 bases and 2 bases respectively, with 13 bases between them. The germline gives CDR1 MDHEN, CDR2 SYDVKM. CDR3 nucleotide sequence: TGTGCCAGCAGTTTACTGTACGGGGCCCCCTACGAGCAGTACTTC. Encoded protein: CASSLLYGAPYEQYF.

The chain employs TRBV4-1 and TRBJ1-1; D is uncertain. The CDR3 spans 15 residues. Trimming shortened V by 0 bases and J by 4 bases, and 12 bases separated the two germline ends. Germline V gene lookup returns CDR1 MGHRA and CDR2 YSYEKL. CDR3: CASSQEGFRTTEAFF. In DNA form, the CDR3 reads TGCGCCAGCAGCCAAGAGGGCTTCCGGACCACTGAAGCTTTCTTT.

The V gene is TRBV7-2, the J gene TRBJ2-3; D not certain. V was pared by 3 bases and J by 3 bases, with 7 bases between. Per germline, CDR1 SGHTA and CDR2 FQGNSA. CDR3 length: 13 residues. CDR3 sequence reads: CASSLAVTDTQYF. CDR3 sequence (DNA): TGTGCCAGCAGCTTGGCAGTGACAGATACGCAGTATTTT.

V usage is TRBV7-9 and J usage is TRBJ2-1; D gene unclear. Germline lookup yields CDR1 SEHNR and CDR2 FQNEAQ (reference sequence). This CDR3 is built from 17 residues. V lost 5 bases, J lost 0 bases, and 17 bases lay in between. CDR3: CASSPPSDGYSYNEQFF. The CDR3 coding sequence is TGTGCCAGCAGCCCCCCGTCGGACGGGTACTCCTACAATGAGCAGTTCTTC.

CDR3 sequence reads: CASRAGGLGYGYTF. In DNA form, the CDR3 reads TGTGCCAGCAGAGCAGGGGGGCTAGGGTATGGCTACACCTTC. The chain combines TRBV6-5 with TRBJ1-2; TRBD1 agrees at 7 bases. Germline-derived CDR1 and CDR2 are MNHEY and SVGAGI. The CDR3 totals 14 residues. Losses at the gene ends were 6 bases for V and 5 bases for J; bases not matched to a gene: 9.

The J gene is TRBJ1-5, the V gene TRBV4-1; D call uncertain. The length of the CDR3 is 15 residues. Germline V gives CDR1 MGHRA, CDR2 YSYEKL. Trimming cost V 0 bases and J 6 bases, with 12 bases left between them. The CDR3, as DNA: TGCGCCAGCAGCCAAGATCGATGGGGTGGTCAGCCCCAGCATTTT. Amino acid sequence: CASSQDRWGGQPQHF.

In this sample, this clone turned up a few times. The chain employs TRBV5-1 and TRBJ2-6, with a possible D match to TRBD1 (6 bases). From germline, CDR1 is SGHRS and CDR2 YFSETQ. V was shortened by 2 bases and J by 1 base, with 7 bases between the two germline ends. This CDR3 contains 15 residues. The CDR3 nucleotides are TGCGCCAGCAGCTTCACAGGGTCTGGGGCCAACGTCCTGACTTTC. It is translated as CASSFTGSGANVLTF.

The table lists this clone with a few counts. This chain uses TRBV7-9 with TRBJ1-5; weak D call: TRBD1 (6 bases). Trimming removed 2 bases from V and 1 base from J, with 12 bases in between. This CDR3 has 16 residues. Germline V gives CDR1 SEHNR, CDR2 FQNEAQ (reference sequence). The CDR3 spells CASSLTLGQSNQPQHF. As DNA, the CDR3 is TGTGCCAGCAGCTTAACACTAGGACAGAGCAATCAGCCCCAGCATTTT.